The 20 T cell receptor beta chains below all came from one sample that was sequenced in a study of cytomegalovirus exposure and HLA in healthy donors (dated by TCRdb to the late 2010s). Libraries were constructed by the immunoSEQ multiplex PCR assay. For the multiplex PCR, a mixture combining 60 forward primers for TCR Vbeta segments and 13 reverse primers for TCR Jbeta segments was used. Drawn from immuneACCESS, this table holds only the in-frame rearrangements with V and J called that TCRdb kept. Clones are partly lost; checked studies trace under half to an unresolved V gene and leave the rest unexplained. The table of this sample itemizes more than 130,000 clones. Together, the top ten hold about 2.5% of the sample. The sample was PBMCs. The receptors derive from a man between 40 and 49 years old in good health and CMV-seronegative.

The genes are TRBV4-3 and TRBJ1-5; 7 nucleotides line up with TRBD1. V shed 0 bases, J shed 7 bases, and the junction held 6 bases outside the gene matches. Germline CDR1 LGHNA, CDR2 YSLEER. The CDR3 covers 15 residues. CDR3 DNA: TGCGCCAGCAGCCAAGATTCAGGGGGTAACCAGCCCCAGCATTTT. Its translation: CASSQDSGGNQPQHF.

The chain joins TRBV5-4 to TRBJ2-3, with 7 bases aligning to TRBD1. V lost 4 bases, J lost 0 bases, and 5 bases stayed unmatched. Germline CDR1 SGHNT, CDR2 YYREEE (reference sequence). The CDR3 spans 15 residues. This CDR3 reads CASSGTGQSTDTQYF. The CDR3 bases are TGTGCCAGCAGCGGAACGGGACAGAGCACAGATACGCAGTATTTT. Based on the CDR3 plus reference TRBV5-4 and TRBJ2-3, the full variable domain is ETGVTQSPTHLIKTRGQQVTLRCSSQSGHNTVSWYQQALGQGPQFIFQYYREEENGRGNFPPRFSGLQFPNYSSELNVNALELDDSALYLCASSGTGQSTDTQYFGPGTRLTVL.

The V and J genes are TRBV2 and TRBJ1-4; perhaps TRBD1 as D (6 bases). The V gene's germline CDR1 is SNHLY and CDR2 FYNNEI. Trimming stripped 6 bases from V and 7 bases from J, with 15 bases between. The CDR3 consists of 14 residues. CDR3 DNA: TGTGCCAGCAGAGTACAGGGATCGGGTGAAAAACTGTTTTTT. Its protein product is CASRVQGSGEKLFF.

The rearrangement joins TRBV6-8 to TRBJ1-2; 9 nucleotides match TRBD1. Germline CDR1 is MNHGY and CDR2 is SAAAGT. CDR3 size: 12 residues. V shed 5 bases and J 6 bases; nucleotides not matched to a gene: 1. For the CDR3, the DNA is TGTGCCAGCAGTGACAGGGGGGATGGCTACACCTTC. It specifies CASSDRGDGYTF.

The chain carries TRBV7-2 and TRBJ1-5; weak D call: TRBD1 (5 bases). Germline V CDR1 and CDR2: SGHTA, FQGNSA. Trimming took off 5 bases at V and 1 base at J, with 15 bases between the two ends. The CDR3 spans 16 residues. In DNA, the CDR3 is TGTGCCAGCAGCCCGTGGGCGGGGGTGAGCAATCAGCCCCAGCATTTT. Translation: CASSPWAGVSNQPQHF.

The chain has TRBV9 and TRBJ1-4; possible D gene TRBD1, 6 bases. V gave up 3 bases and J gave up 10 bases, with 16 bases separating them. Per the germline V gene, CDR1 is SGDLS and CDR2 is YYNGEE. The CDR3 totals 14 residues. The CDR3 loop reads CASSGGTGRTKLFF. The CDR3 DNA reads as TGTGCCAGCAGCGGCGGAACAGGGCGCACAAAACTGTTTTTT.

The chain employs TRBV2 and TRBJ1-2; weak D call: TRBD1 (6 bases). Germline V gene data show CDR1 as SNHLY and CDR2 as FYNNEI. The CDR3 contains 14 residues. Trimming pared 5 bases from V and 5 bases from J, leaving 15 bases between. In DNA, the CDR3 is TGTGCCAGCAGTAACGAGAGGGACACTTATGGCTACACCTTC. Protein sequence: CASSNERDTYGYTF.

This chain's CDR3 is CASSRETGGEWGYTF. DNA for the CDR3: TGCGCCAGCAGCCGCGAGACAGGGGGCGAATGGGGCTACACCTTC. The V and J genes are TRBV5-1 and TRBJ1-2; 10 bases are shared with TRBD1. The CDR3 length is 15 residues. Germline lookup yields CDR1 SGHRS and CDR2 YFSETQ. After removal of 4 bases from V and 8 bases from J, the junction contained 11 bases not matched to a gene.

The V gene is TRBV29-1, the J gene TRBJ1-1; weak D call: TRBD1 (6 bases). Germline V gene lookup returns CDR1 SQVTM and CDR2 ANQGSEA. The CDR3 runs to 13 residues. Trimming removed 4 bases from V and 4 bases from J, with 13 bases in between. The CDR3 is CSVGTVRSTEAFF. In nucleotides, the CDR3 is TGCAGCGTTGGGACAGTACGAAGCACTGAAGCTTTCTTT. Looking up the rest from reference TRBV29-1 and TRBJ1-1 gives the full variable domain: SAVISQKPSRDICQRGTSLTIQCQVDSQVTMMFWYRQQPGQSLTLIATANQGSEATYESGFVIDKFPISRPNLTFSTLTVSNMSPEDSSIYLCSVGTVRSTEAFFGQGTRLTVV.

The V gene is TRBV4-3, the J gene TRBJ2-1, with D tentatively TRBD2 (7 bases). V was trimmed by 0 bases and J by 4 bases, leaving 16 bases between them. Germline V gives CDR1 LGHNA, CDR2 YSLEER. CDR3 length: 17 amino acids. Written as DNA, the CDR3 is TGCGCCAGCAGCCAAGATCTTAATGCGGGGGCTTACAATGAGCAGTTCTTC. Translation gives CASSQDLNAGAYNEQFF.

The DNA for the CDR3 is TGTGCCAGCAGTTCCCGTCCCGGGACAGCCACAGATACGCAGTATTTT. Protein sequence: CASSSRPGTATDTQYF. J is TRBJ2-3 and V is TRBV27; 7 bases are shared with TRBD1. V gave up 4 bases and J gave up 2 bases; unmatched junction bases: 9. From germline, CDR1 is MNHEY and CDR2 SMNVEV (reference sequence). The CDR3 is made up of 16 amino acids.

The genes are TRBV5-6 and TRBJ2-2; 8 bases match TRBD2. The V and J ends lost 0 bases and 3 bases, in that order; junction bases with no gene match: 7. Germline-derived CDR1 and CDR2 are SGHDT and YYEEEE. The CDR3 is 17 amino acids. The CDR3 here is CASSLGTGGPYTGELFF. As DNA, the CDR3 is TGTGCCAGCAGCTTGGGAACGGGGGGGCCTTACACCGGGGAGCTGTTTTTT.

The chain links TRBV5-1 to TRBJ1-1; 7 bases agree with TRBD1. V was pared by 4 bases and J by 8 bases, with 8 bases of the junction left unmatched. This CDR3 region has 13 residues. The V gene's germline CDR1 is SGHRS and CDR2 YFSETQ. The CDR3 bases are TGCGCCAGCAGCCGCGCGGTAGGGGGCGAAGCTTTCTTT. Translated, it gives CASSRAVGGEAFF. Looking up the rest from reference TRBV5-1 and TRBJ1-1 gives the full variable domain: KAGVTQTPRYLIKTRGQQVTLSCSPISGHRSVSWYQQTPGQGLQFLFEYFSETQRNKGNFPGRFSGRQFSNSRSEMNVSTLELGDSALYLCASSRAVGGEAFFGQGTRLTVV.

The gene calls are TRBV4-1 and TRBJ2-2; D gene ambiguous. The CDR3 loop spans 14 amino acids. Trimming removed 4 bases at V and 6 bases at J, with 12 bases between. The germline CDR1 and CDR2 sequences are MGHRA and YSYEKL. The CDR3 sequence is CASSLQTGSGELFF. DNA of the CDR3: TGCGCCAGCAGCCTTCAAACCGGGTCCGGGGAGCTGTTTTTT.

The gene calls are TRBV6-5 and TRBJ1-3; 8 bases are shared with TRBD1. Germline CDR1 and CDR2: MNHEY and SVGAGI. The CDR3 spans 15 residues. Unmatched junction bases numbered 8, after V lost 6 bases and J lost 4 bases. The CDR3: CASSLGQAGGNTIYF. CDR3 DNA sequence: TGTGCCAGCAGCCTGGGACAGGCGGGAGGAAACACCATATATTTT.

The CDR3 nucleotides read TGTGCCAGCAGCTTCCCCACAGGTCTCGGTGGAAACACCATATATTTT. Translated, it gives CASSFPTGLGGNTIYF. The chain recombines TRBV5-8 with TRBJ1-3; D is possibly TRBD1 (5 bases). The CDR3 runs 16 residues. Germline CDR1 SGHTS, CDR2 YDEGEE. V was trimmed by 2 bases and J by 3 bases, leaving 15 bases between them.

This rearrangement joins TRBV2 to TRBJ2-3; D possibly corresponds to TRBD2 (6 bases). Trimming took off 6 bases at V and 11 bases at J, with 18 bases between the two ends. The CDR3 sequence is 13 residues long. Germline CDR1 and CDR2: SNHLY and FYNNEI. CDR3 residues: CASRNGGSGGQYF. CDR3 sequence (DNA): TGTGCCAGCAGGAACGGCGGGTCCGGGGGGCAGTATTTT.

The J gene is TRBJ2-7, the V gene TRBV6-5, with 10 bases fitting TRBD1. The CDR3 totals 14 residues. The trim removed 4 bases at V and 3 bases at J, leaving 3 bases unmatched. Germline assignment: CDR1 MNHEY and CDR2 SVGAGI. The CDR3 DNA reads TGTGCCAGCAGTTCGGGACAGGGGATCTACGAGCAGTACTTC. Protein product: CASSSGQGIYEQYF.

V gene TRBV25-1 combines with J gene TRBJ1-4; no clear D. Germline V gives CDR1 MGHDK, CDR2 SYGVNS. Between the trimmed V and J ends, which lost 4 bases and 5 bases, there was a span of 8 bases. CDR3 length: 13 residues. The CDR3 sequence is CASSAAGNEKLFF. Written as DNA, the CDR3 is TGTGCCAGCAGTGCGGCGGGAAATGAAAAACTGTTTTTT. The full variable domain, rest sourced from reference TRBV25-1 and TRBJ1-4, is EADIYQTPRYLVIGTGKKITLECSQTMGHDKMYWYQQDPGMELHLIHYSYGVNSTEKGDLSSESTVSRIRTEHFPLTLESARPSHTSQYLCASSAAGNEKLFFGSGTQLSVL.

The chain uses TRBV6-5 and TRBJ1-4; 7 positions agree with TRBD1. This CDR3 spans 14 amino acids. J gave up 3 bases and V 6 bases, and 4 bases lay outside the gene matches. Germline V gene sequence: CDR1 MNHEY, CDR2 SVGAGI. The CDR3 is CASRPTGANEKLFF. Written as DNA, the CDR3 is TGTGCCAGCAGACCTACAGGGGCTAATGAAAAACTGTTTTTT.